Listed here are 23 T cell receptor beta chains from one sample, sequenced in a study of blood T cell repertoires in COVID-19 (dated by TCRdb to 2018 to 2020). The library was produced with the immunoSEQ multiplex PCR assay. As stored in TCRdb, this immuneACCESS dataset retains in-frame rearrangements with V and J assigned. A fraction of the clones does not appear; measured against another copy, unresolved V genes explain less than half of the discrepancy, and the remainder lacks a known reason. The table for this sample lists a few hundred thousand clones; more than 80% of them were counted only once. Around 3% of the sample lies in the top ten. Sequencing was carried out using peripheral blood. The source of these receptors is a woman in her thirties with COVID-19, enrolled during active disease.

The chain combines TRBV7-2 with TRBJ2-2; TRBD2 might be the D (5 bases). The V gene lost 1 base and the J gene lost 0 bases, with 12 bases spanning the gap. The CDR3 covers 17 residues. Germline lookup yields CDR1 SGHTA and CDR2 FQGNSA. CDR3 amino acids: CASSLVPQRSNTGELFF. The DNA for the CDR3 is TGTGCCAGCAGCTTAGTACCCCAGCGGTCGAACACCGGGGAGCTGTTTTTT.

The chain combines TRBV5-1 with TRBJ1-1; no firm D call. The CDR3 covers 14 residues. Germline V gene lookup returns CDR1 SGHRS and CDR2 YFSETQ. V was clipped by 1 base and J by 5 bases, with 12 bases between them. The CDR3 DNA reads TGCGCCAGCAGCTTGAGGGAGACGAAGACTGAAGCTTTCTTT. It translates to CASSLRETKTEAFF.

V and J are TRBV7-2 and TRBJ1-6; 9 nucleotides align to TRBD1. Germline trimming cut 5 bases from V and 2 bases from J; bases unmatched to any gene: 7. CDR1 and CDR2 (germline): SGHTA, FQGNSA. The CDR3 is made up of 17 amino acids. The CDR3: CASSPQGAEAYNSPLHF. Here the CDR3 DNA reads TGTGCCAGCAGCCCACAGGGGGCAGAAGCCTATAATTCACCCCTCCACTTT.

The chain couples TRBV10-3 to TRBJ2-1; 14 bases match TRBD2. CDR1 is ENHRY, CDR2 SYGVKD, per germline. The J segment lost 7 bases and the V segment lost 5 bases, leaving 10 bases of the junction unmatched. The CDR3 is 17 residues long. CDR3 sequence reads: CAISKSSGLAGENEQFF. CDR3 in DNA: TGTGCCATCAGTAAATCTTCGGGACTAGCGGGAGAAAATGAGCAGTTCTTC.

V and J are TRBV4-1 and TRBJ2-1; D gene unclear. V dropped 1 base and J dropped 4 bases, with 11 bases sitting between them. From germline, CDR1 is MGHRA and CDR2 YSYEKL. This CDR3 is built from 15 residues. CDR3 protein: CASSQGERAYNEQFF. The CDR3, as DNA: TGCGCCAGCAGCCAAGGTGAACGAGCTTACAATGAGCAGTTCTTC.

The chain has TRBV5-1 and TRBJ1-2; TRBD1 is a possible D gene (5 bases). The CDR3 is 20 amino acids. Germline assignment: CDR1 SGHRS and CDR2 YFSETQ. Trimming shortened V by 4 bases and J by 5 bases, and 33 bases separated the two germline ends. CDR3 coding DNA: TGCGCCAGCAGCAGCGGGGCTCGGACCACATTACTAAGCCCCTATTATGGCTACACCTTC. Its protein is CASSSGARTTLLSPYYGYTF. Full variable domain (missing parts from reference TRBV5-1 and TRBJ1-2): KAGVTQTPRYLIKTRGQQVTLSCSPISGHRSVSWYQQTPGQGLQFLFEYFSETQRNKGNFPGRFSGRQFSNSRSEMNVSTLELGDSALYLCASSSGARTTLLSPYYGYTFGSGTRLTVV.

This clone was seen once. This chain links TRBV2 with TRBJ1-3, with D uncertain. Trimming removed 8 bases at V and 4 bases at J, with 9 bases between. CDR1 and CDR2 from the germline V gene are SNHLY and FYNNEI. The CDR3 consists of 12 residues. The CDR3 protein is CASAMSGNTIYF. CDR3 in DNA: TGTGCCAGCGCTATGTCGGGAAACACCATATATTTT. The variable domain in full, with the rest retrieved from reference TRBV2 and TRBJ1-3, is EPEVTQTPSHQVTQMGQEVILRCVPISNHLYFYWYRQILGQKVEFLVSFYNNEISEKSEIFDDQFSVERPDGSNFTLKIRSTKLEDSAMYFCASAMSGNTIYFGEGSWLTVV.

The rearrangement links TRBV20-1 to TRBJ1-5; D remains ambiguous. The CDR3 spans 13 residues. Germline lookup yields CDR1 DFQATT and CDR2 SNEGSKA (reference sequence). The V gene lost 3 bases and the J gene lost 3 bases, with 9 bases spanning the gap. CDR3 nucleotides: TGCAGTGCTAGTTCGGGGTCCAATCAGCCCCAGCATTTT. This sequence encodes CSASSGSNQPQHF.

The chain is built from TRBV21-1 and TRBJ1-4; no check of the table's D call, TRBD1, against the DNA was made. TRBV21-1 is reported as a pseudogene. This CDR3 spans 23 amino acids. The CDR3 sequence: CASSNYREPWGYHRGHGREKLFF. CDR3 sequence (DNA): TGTGCCAGCAGCAATTACCGCGAACCTTGGGGTTATCACAGGGGGCATGGTCGTGAAAAACTGTTTTTT.

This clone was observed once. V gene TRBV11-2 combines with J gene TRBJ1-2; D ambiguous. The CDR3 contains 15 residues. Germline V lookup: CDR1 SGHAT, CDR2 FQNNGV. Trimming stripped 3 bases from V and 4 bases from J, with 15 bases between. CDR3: CASSLRGHYSYGYTF. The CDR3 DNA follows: TGTGCCAGCAGCTTGCGTGGCCACTACTCCTATGGCTACACCTTC.

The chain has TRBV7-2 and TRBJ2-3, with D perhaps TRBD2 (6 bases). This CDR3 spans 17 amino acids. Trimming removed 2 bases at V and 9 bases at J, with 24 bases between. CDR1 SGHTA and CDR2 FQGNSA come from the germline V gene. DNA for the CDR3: TGTGCCAGCAGCTTATTCCCATCCGGGACTGACTATGGAACGCAGTATTTT. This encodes CASSLFPSGTDYGTQYF.

The CDR3 DNA sequence: TGTGCCAGCAGTTACCAGGGCGGGGGGGGATCAGATACGCAGTATTTT. Translation gives CASSYQGGGGSDTQYF. This rearrangement joins TRBV6-2 or TRBV6-3 to TRBJ2-3, with 9 bases matching TRBD2. V was pared by 2 bases and J by 4 bases, with 7 bases of the junction left unmatched. In germline, CDR1 is MNHEY, CDR2 SVGEGT. The CDR3 loop spans 16 amino acids.

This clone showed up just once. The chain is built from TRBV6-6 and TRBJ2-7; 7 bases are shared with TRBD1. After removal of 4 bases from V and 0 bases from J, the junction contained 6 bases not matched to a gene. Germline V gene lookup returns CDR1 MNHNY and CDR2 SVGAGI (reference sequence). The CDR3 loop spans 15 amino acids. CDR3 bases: TGTGCCAGCAGTTCCGACAGGGAACTCTCCTACGAGCAGTACTTC. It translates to CASSSDRELSYEQYF.

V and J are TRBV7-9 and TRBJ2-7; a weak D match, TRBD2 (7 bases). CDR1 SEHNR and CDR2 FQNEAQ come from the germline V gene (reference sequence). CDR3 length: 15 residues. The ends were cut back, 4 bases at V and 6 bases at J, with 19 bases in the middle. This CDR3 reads CASSSVRGAPLEQYF. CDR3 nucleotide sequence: TGTGCCAGCAGCTCCGTACGGGGGGCGCCCCTCGAGCAGTACTTC.

The CDR3 is CASSPMGGTGELFF. Here the CDR3 DNA reads TGTGCCAGCAGCCCGATGGGGGGCACCGGGGAGCTGTTTTTT. The chain couples TRBV6-4 to TRBJ2-2; tentatively, D is TRBD2 (6 bases). V was shortened by 6 bases and J by 4 bases, with 12 bases between the two germline ends. The germline V gene encodes CDR1 MRHNA and CDR2 SNTAGT. CDR3 length equals 14 residues.

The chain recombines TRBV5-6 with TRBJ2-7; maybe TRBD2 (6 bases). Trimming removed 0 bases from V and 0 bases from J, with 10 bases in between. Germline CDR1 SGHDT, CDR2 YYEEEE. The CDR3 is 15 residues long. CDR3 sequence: CASSLAAGSSYEQYV. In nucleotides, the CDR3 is TGTGCCAGCAGCTTGGCGGCGGGGAGCTCCTACGAGCAGTACGTC.

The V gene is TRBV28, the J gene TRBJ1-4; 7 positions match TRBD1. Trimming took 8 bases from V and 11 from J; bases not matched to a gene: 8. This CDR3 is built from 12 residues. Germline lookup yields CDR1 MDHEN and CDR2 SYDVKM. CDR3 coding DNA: TGTGCCAGCGGGGGACAGCAAGGGAAACTGTTTTTT. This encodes CASGGQQGKLFF.

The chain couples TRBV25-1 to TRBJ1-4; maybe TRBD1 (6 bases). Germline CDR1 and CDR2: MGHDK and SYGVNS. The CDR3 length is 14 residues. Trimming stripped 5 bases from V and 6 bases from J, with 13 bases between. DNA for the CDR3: TGTGCCAGCAGTTCCCAGGGGCCCGATGAAAAACTGTTTTTT. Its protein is CASSSQGPDEKLFF.

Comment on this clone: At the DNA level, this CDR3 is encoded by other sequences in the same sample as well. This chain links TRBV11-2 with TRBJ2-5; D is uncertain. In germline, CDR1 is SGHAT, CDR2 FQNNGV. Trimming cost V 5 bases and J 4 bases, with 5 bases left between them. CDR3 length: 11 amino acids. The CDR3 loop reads CASSPRETQYF. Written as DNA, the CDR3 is TGTGCCAGCAGCCCCCGAGAGACCCAGTACTTC.

The CDR3 nucleotides are TGTGCCACCAGTGATTCTAGCGGGGGGGCGGTGAAGACCCAGTACTTC. It encodes CATSDSSGGAVKTQYF. The chain employs TRBV24-1 and TRBJ2-5; TRBD2 aligns across 12 bases. This CDR3 has 16 residues. V was pared by 2 bases and J by 6 bases, with 6 bases of the junction left unmatched. Germline values: CDR1 KGHDR, CDR2 SFDVKD.

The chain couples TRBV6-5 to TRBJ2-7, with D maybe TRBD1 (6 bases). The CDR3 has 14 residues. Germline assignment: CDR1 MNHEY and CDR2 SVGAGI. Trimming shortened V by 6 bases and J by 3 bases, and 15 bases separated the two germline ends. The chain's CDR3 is CASSPRGFNYEQYF. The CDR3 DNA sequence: TGTGCCAGCAGCCCCAGGGGTTTTAACTACGAGCAGTACTTC.

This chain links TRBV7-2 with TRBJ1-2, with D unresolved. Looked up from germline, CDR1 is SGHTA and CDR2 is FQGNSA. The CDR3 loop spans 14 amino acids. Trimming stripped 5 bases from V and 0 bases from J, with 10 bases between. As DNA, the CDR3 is TGTGCCAGCAGCCCGCTGGTAGCTAACTATGGCTACACCTTC. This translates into CASSPLVANYGYTF.

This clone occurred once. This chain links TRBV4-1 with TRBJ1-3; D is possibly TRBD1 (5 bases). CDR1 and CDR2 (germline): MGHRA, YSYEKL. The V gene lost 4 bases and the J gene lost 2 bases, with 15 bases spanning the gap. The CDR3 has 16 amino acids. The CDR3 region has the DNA TGCGCCAGCAGCCTGGGGCGGCGGCGGCCTGGAAACACCATATATTTT. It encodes CASSLGRRRPGNTIYF.